This entry is about one T cell receptor beta chain. Its antigen target is currently unknown. No base qualities exist here, and no much larger clone lies one base off it. This record comes from a study of cytomegalovirus exposure and HLA in healthy donors (dated by TCRdb to the late 2010s). Study-wide context: According to a later analysis, one platform produced both the 110 or so validation repertoires and the 730 or so repertoires of the first cohort. The aim of the study was to test whether cataloging public T cell receptors could identify signatures of past pathogen exposure. To predict cytomegalovirus infection status, the study brought together high-throughput TCR immunosequencing, statistical association of individual TCRs with disease status, and machine learning. Besides the first cohort of roughly 660 subjects, a separate validation cohort made up of some 110 different subjects was used. What the work shows at the level of the full study, not this receptor alone: A total of 150 to 200 TCR beta chains were listed by the study as associated with cytomegalovirus. All 120 or so repertoires were used to score co-occurrence in the validation cohort in a later analysis, because that analysis had no HLA typing for the cohort. Most TCR sequences were seen in very few donors, while some public TCRs were found in many individuals. According to the authors, the approach could potentially be generalized to other disease states and immunological phenotypes. Subsequent analysis determined that TCRs grouped into clusters in the first cohort also showed a tendency toward co-occurrence across the approximately 120 validation repertoires, and approximately 94% of cluster scores exceeded 0. In vitro tests confirmed that a few of the cytomegalovirus-associated TCR beta chains recognize cytomegalovirus antigens. In both the original and validation cohorts, the classifier was reported to diagnose cytomegalovirus status with high specificity and sensitivity.

The method was the immunoSEQ multiplex PCR assay. Regarding the original processing steps: A statistical classification framework was developed to diagnose cytomegalovirus status using the catalog of TCR beta chain sequences. TCRdb holds this immuneACCESS table with in-frame rearrangements only. Some clones are missing; in checked studies, unresolved V genes explain under half, and the rest has no known cause. That table gives V, J and clone size, and the DNA gave D and trimming. Counted in this sample were roughly 130,000 clones; over 85% of them appeared once. Approximately 3.3% of the sample lies in the top ten. Donors formed part of the validation cohort, which comprised 120 subjects and was distinct from the first cohort of under 850 subjects. Trimming costs V 3 bases and J 6 bases, and their ends lie 14 bases apart. The germline V gene yields LGHNA for CDR1 and YNFKEQ for CDR2. The CDR3 contains 14 residues, cysteine and phenylalanine counted. Only the CDR3 DNA stays, 42 bases, in frame from base 1.

The rearrangement combines TRBV4-2 with TRBJ1-1; perhaps TRBD1 is the D gene, with 6 bases matching. This TCR came from a man aged 25-45 years in good health and CMV-seronegative. Source material: PBMCs. The CDR3 has the sequence CASSHPTGISEAFF. The bases read TGTGCCAGCAGCCATCCCACAGGGATCTCTGAAGCTTTCTTT.